The 30 T cell receptor beta chains below come from one sample, sequenced in a study of blood T cell repertoires in COVID-19. Method: immunoSEQ multiplex PCR; TCRdb's copy keeps in-frame clones and lacks some. Of about 200,000 clones in the sample, 60% to 85% were seen once. Source material: peripheral blood. The receptors originated from a woman aged 70-85 years with acute or convalescent COVID-19.

The chain combines TRBV5-4 with TRBJ1-2; 7 nucleotides agree with TRBD1. This CDR3 has 15 residues. Trimming cost V 4 bases and J 3 bases; bases outside gene matches: 9. Germline V gene sequence: CDR1 SGHNT, CDR2 YYREEE (reference sequence). Here the CDR3 reads CASSLGGGQYYGYTF. In DNA, the CDR3 is TGTGCCAGCAGCCTCGGGGGGGGACAGTACTATGGCTACACCTTC.

In this sample, this clone turned up a few times. This rearrangement joins TRBV6-2 or TRBV6-3 to TRBJ2-1, with TRBD2 identical over 9 bases. The germline V gene encodes CDR1 MNHEY and CDR2 SVGEGT. The CDR3 sequence is 15 residues long. J gave up 4 bases and V 6 bases, and 7 bases lay outside the gene matches. CDR3 amino acids: CASSLASGTYNEQFF. In DNA, the CDR3 is TGTGCCAGCAGCCTGGCTAGCGGGACTTACAATGAGCAGTTCTTC.

The chain uses TRBV27 and TRBJ1-6, with TRBD1 matching over 7 bases. After removal of 7 bases from V and 5 bases from J, the junction contained 8 bases not matched to a gene. The CDR3 consists of 15 residues. CDR1 is MNHEY, CDR2 SMNVEV, per germline (reference sequence). CDR3 sequence: CASKEGALNNSPLHF. DNA of the CDR3: TGTGCCAGCAAGGAGGGGGCCCTAAATAATTCACCCCTCCACTTT.

The V call is TRBV5-1, the J call TRBJ2-5; tentatively, D is TRBD1 (6 bases). Germline V gene sequence: CDR1 SGHRS, CDR2 YFSETQ. CDR3 size: 17 residues. Trimming took 0 bases from V and 2 from J, leaving 17 bases between them. DNA for the CDR3: TGCGCCAGCAGCTTGGCGCCCCCGGGGACACCTCAAGAGACCCAGTACTTC. Translating gives CASSLAPPGTPQETQYF.

Regarding this clone: Other DNA sequences in the same sample also yield this CDR3. This chain joins TRBV18 and TRBJ2-7, with a possible D match to TRBD1 (6 bases). Trimming removed 2 bases from V and 4 bases from J, with 9 bases in between. Germline CDR1 is KGHSH and CDR2 is LQKENI. The CDR3 totals 13 residues. The CDR3 region has the DNA TGTGCCAGCTCACCAACAGGGCTGTACGAGCAGTACTTC. Encoded protein: CASSPTGLYEQYF.

This rearrangement joins TRBV5-1 to TRBJ1-2; 8 nucleotides agree with TRBD1. V shed 2 bases and J 4 bases; nucleotides not matched to a gene: 7. This CDR3 has 15 amino acids. The germline V gene encodes CDR1 SGHRS and CDR2 YFSETQ. The CDR3 is CASSFGGQVFYGYTF. CDR3 DNA sequence: TGCGCCAGCAGCTTCGGGGGACAGGTTTTCTATGGCTACACCTTC.

V gene TRBV18 combines with J gene TRBJ2-5; TRBD1 matches 11 bases. Trimming cost V 3 bases and J 5 bases; bases outside gene matches: 5. This CDR3 comprises 15 residues. Germline V gives CDR1 KGHSH, CDR2 LQKENI. The CDR3 DNA is TGTGCCAGCTCACCGGACAGGGGGCGCAAGGAGACCCAGTACTTC. Translation: CASSPDRGRKETQYF.

The genes are TRBV5-5 and TRBJ1-2; D is undetermined. Trimming removed 4 bases at V and 5 bases at J, with 21 bases between. This CDR3 is 16 amino acids long. Germline values: CDR1 SGHKS, CDR2 YYEKEE (reference sequence). CDR3 protein: CASSQIQGASPYGYTF. CDR3 nucleotide sequence: TGTGCCAGCAGCCAGATACAAGGAGCCTCGCCATATGGCTACACCTTC.

The rearrangement joins TRBV3-1 (or the pseudogene TRBV3-2) to TRBJ2-6; no clear D. The CDR3 has 13 residues. CDR1 is LGHDT, CDR2 YNNKEL, per germline (reference sequence). The V and J ends lost 1 base and 4 bases respectively, with 2 bases between them. Here the CDR3 reads CASSQVGANVLTF. The CDR3 DNA is TGTGCCAGCAGCCAAGTAGGGGCCAACGTCCTGACTTTC.

This clone has more than one count but fewer than ten. V usage is TRBV19 and J usage is TRBJ1-1; a weak D match, TRBD1 (5 bases). The CDR3 runs 13 residues. Germline CDR1 is LNHDA and CDR2 is SQIVND (reference sequence). Trimming pared 5 bases from V and 5 bases from J, leaving 12 bases between. The CDR3: CASSVTTVTEAFF. CDR3 DNA: TGTGCCAGTAGTGTGACGACAGTTACTGAAGCTTTCTTT.

This clone was recorded once. The chain employs TRBV29-1 and TRBJ1-2; tentative D call: TRBD1 (5 bases). The CDR3 runs 13 residues. CDR1 and CDR2 (germline): SQVTM, ANQGSEA. Trimming removed 5 bases at V and 3 bases at J, with 13 bases between. In DNA form, the CDR3 reads TGCAGCGTTAGCGGGGCAACGGACTATGGCTACACCTTC. Translated, it gives CSVSGATDYGYTF.

The chain is built from TRBV15 and TRBJ2-2; D perhaps matches TRBD1 (6 bases). Germline-derived CDR1 and CDR2 are LNHNV and YYDKDF (reference sequence). This CDR3 is 14 amino acids long. V was cut by 5 bases and J by 3 bases, with 10 bases left in between. The CDR3 nucleotides are TGTGCCACCAGCGGGACATCTGACACCGGGGAGCTGTTTTTT. Translating gives CATSGTSDTGELFF.

In DNA, the CDR3 is TGTGCCAGCAGCTCCGGAGATAGCAATCAGCCCCAGCATTTT. Protein product: CASSSGDSNQPQHF. This rearrangement joins TRBV4-2 to TRBJ1-5, with D uncertain. CDR3 length: 14 amino acids. Germline V CDR1 and CDR2: LGHNA, YNFKEQ. Trimming stripped 5 bases from V and 0 bases from J, with 8 bases between.

This chain links TRBV12-3 or TRBV12-4 with TRBJ2-1; no definite D call. The V gene lost 6 bases and the J gene lost 8 bases, with 8 bases spanning the gap. The CDR3 consists of 11 residues. The CDR3 reads CASRHGYEQFF. DNA of the CDR3: TGTGCCAGCAGACACGGGTATGAGCAGTTCTTC.

The table lists this clone with a few counts. The chain carries TRBV5-1 and TRBJ2-5; a weak D match, TRBD1 (6 bases). The V gene's germline CDR1 is SGHRS and CDR2 YFSETQ. This CDR3 region has 13 residues. V gave up 5 bases and J gave up 3 bases, with 11 bases separating them. The CDR3: CASRIGQKETQYF. CDR3 sequence (DNA): TGCGCCAGCAGAATCGGACAGAAAGAGACCCAGTACTTC.

This clone was picked up one time. The chain recombines TRBV11-2 with TRBJ2-3; D remains ambiguous. Trimming pared 1 base from V and 2 bases from J, leaving 7 bases between. This CDR3 spans 14 amino acids. CDR1 SGHAT and CDR2 FQNNGV come from the germline V gene. The CDR3 is CASSLAQVTDTQYF. CDR3 nucleotides: TGTGCCAGCAGCTTAGCCCAGGTCACAGATACGCAGTATTTT.

The chain recombines TRBV4-2 with TRBJ1-2; 7 bases fit TRBD1. Losses at the gene ends were 1 base for V and 1 base for J; bases not matched to a gene: 0. Germline loops: CDR1 LGHNA, CDR2 YNFKEQ. CDR3 length: 14 amino acids. The CDR3 region has the DNA TGTGCCAGCAGCCAAGGGGACAGTAACTATGGCTACACCTTC. Residues: CASSQGDSNYGYTF.

The J gene is TRBJ1-6, the V gene TRBV6-5; D unresolved. V dropped 6 bases and J dropped 7 bases, with 13 bases sitting between them. CDR1 and CDR2 from the germline V gene are MNHEY and SVGAGI. This CDR3 region has 14 residues. The CDR3 protein is CASRQPARNSPLHF. The CDR3 region has the DNA TGTGCCAGCAGGCAGCCAGCTAGGAATTCACCCCTCCACTTT.

This clone was recorded many times. This sequence joins TRBV3-1 (or the pseudogene TRBV3-2) and TRBJ1-3; tentative D call: TRBD1 (6 bases). CDR1 and CDR2 (germline): LGHDT, YNNKEL (reference sequence). The V gene lost 1 base and the J gene lost 0 bases, with 10 bases spanning the gap. The CDR3 is 16 residues long. CDR3 sequence reads: CASSQGGGASGNTIYF. The DNA of the CDR3 is TGTGCCAGCAGCCAAGGAGGGGGGGCCTCTGGAAACACCATATATTTT.

The chain is built from TRBV6-6 and TRBJ1-4, with 8 nucleotides matching TRBD1. The germline gives CDR1 MNHNY, CDR2 SVGAGI (reference sequence). The CDR3 loop spans 14 amino acids. With 5 bases clipped from V and 7 bases from J, the junction kept 6 bases outside the gene matches. Here the CDR3 DNA reads TGTGCCAGCAGTGCGGACAGGGCGAGTGAAAAACTGTTTTTT. Amino acids: CASSADRASEKLFF.

This chain joins TRBV7-6 and TRBJ2-5, with 8 bases fitting TRBD2. After removal of 5 bases from V and 4 bases from J, the junction contained 9 bases not matched to a gene. CDR1 and CDR2 from the germline V gene are SGHVS and FNYEAQ. This CDR3 spans 15 amino acids. In DNA, the CDR3 is TGTGCCAGCAGCCCGCGACTAGCGACCGCAGAGACCCAGTACTTC. Translation gives CASSPRLATAETQYF.

J is TRBJ2-3 and V is TRBV6-6; 8 bases fit TRBD2. CDR3 size: 14 residues. Germline lookup yields CDR1 MNHNY and CDR2 SVGAGI (reference sequence). V trimming: 6 bases; J trimming: 5 bases; junction bases outside the gene matches: 7. The CDR3: CASRDGGARDTQYF. CDR3 nucleotide sequence: TGTGCCAGCAGGGACGGGGGGGCCAGAGATACGCAGTATTTT.

This clone has more than one count but fewer than ten. CDR3 protein: CASSADNEQFF. CDR3 DNA: TGTGCCAGCAGCGCAGACAATGAGCAGTTCTTC. This chain uses TRBV9 with TRBJ2-1; D gene unclear. The CDR3 has 11 residues. Germline CDR1 reads SGDLS; CDR2 reads YYNGEE. With 3 bases removed from V and 5 bases from J, the gap between germline ends came to 3 bases.

The rearrangement links TRBV5-1 to TRBJ1-1; TRBD1 is a possible D gene (6 bases). V lost 2 bases and J 7 bases, leaving 15 bases between the germline ends. The CDR3 has 14 residues. CDR1 and CDR2 from the germline V gene are SGHRS and YFSETQ. The CDR3 reads CASSFYRDTGEAFF. CDR3 bases: TGCGCCAGCAGCTTCTACCGGGACACCGGTGAAGCTTTCTTT.

The rearrangement links TRBV19 to TRBJ2-3, with TRBD2 matching over 10 bases. Germline V gives CDR1 LNHDA, CDR2 SQIVND (reference sequence). This CDR3 spans 19 amino acids. The ends lost 2 bases at V and 0 bases at J; junction bases unmatched: 11. CDR3 coding DNA: TGTGCCAGTAGTATACGTGGGCTAGCGGGAGTTCCAAGCACAGATACGCAGTATTTT. This sequence encodes CASSIRGLAGVPSTDTQYF.

This chain links TRBV30 with TRBJ2-3; the D is unclear. V was pared by 3 bases and J by 4 bases, with 14 bases between. CDR3 size: 14 residues. Germline V gives CDR1 GTSNPN, CDR2 SVGIG (reference sequence). The CDR3 sequence is CAWSRGYDPDTQYF. As DNA, the CDR3 is TGTGCCTGGAGCCGCGGCTACGACCCAGATACGCAGTATTTT.

This chain uses TRBV3-1 (or the pseudogene TRBV3-2) with TRBJ2-6; D not certain. Deletions cut 1 base from V and 4 bases from J, with 8 bases between. Per germline, CDR1 LGHDT and CDR2 YNNKEL (reference sequence). The CDR3 is 15 residues long. DNA for the CDR3: TGTGCCAGCAGCCAAGGACAATCCGGGGCCAACGTCCTGACTTTC. Residues: CASSQGQSGANVLTF.

The chain recombines TRBV7-9 with TRBJ2-2; the D is unclear. The CDR3 has 12 amino acids. The V gene's germline CDR1 is SEHNR and CDR2 FQNEAQ (reference sequence). V dropped 2 bases and J dropped 7 bases, with 5 bases sitting between them. DNA of the CDR3: TGTGCCAGCAGCTTAAGAGACGGGGAGCTGTTTTTT. Translated: CASSLRDGELFF.

V is TRBV7-9 and J is TRBJ2-3, with 7 nucleotides matching TRBD2. CDR1 SEHNR and CDR2 FQNEAQ come from the germline V gene (reference sequence). CDR3 length: 14 residues. J lost 3 bases, V lost 7 bases, and 7 bases had no gene match. The CDR3 loop is CASTYGGGTDTQYF. CDR3 DNA sequence: TGTGCCAGCACCTATGGGGGGGGGACAGATACGCAGTATTTT. The variable domain in full, with the rest retrieved from reference TRBV7-9 and TRBJ2-3, is DTGVSQNPRHKITKRGQNVTFRCDPISEHNRLYWYRQTLGQGPEFLTYFQNEAQLEKSRLLSDRFSAERPKGSFSTLEIQRTEQGDSAMYLCASTYGGGTDTQYFGPGTRLTVL.

The rearrangement joins TRBV12-5 to TRBJ1-2, with 8 positions matching TRBD1. The CDR3 sequence is 16 residues long. J was trimmed by 4 bases and V by 1 base; bases with no gene match: 8. Germline assignment: CDR1 LGHNT and CDR2 FRNRAP. CDR3 in DNA: TGTGCTAGTGGTTTGGAACCCCCCGGGACAGGCTATGGCTACACCTTC. It translates to CASGLEPPGTGYGYTF.